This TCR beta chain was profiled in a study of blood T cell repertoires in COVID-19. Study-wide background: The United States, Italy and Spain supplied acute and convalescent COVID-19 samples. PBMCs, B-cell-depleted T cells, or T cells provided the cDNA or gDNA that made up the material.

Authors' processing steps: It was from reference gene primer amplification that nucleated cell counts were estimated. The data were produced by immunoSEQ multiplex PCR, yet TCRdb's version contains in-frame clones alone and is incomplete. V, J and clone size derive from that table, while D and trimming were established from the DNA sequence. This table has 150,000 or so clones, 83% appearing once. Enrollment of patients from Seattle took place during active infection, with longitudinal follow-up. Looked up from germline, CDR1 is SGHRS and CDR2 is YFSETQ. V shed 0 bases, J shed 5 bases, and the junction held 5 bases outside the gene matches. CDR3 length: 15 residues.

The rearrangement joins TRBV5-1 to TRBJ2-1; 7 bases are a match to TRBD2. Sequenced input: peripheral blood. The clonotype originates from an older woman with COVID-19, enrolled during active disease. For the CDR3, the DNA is TGCGCCAGCAGCTTGGGAGGACTAGGGGACAATGAGCAGTTCTTC. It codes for CASSLGGLGDNEQFF.